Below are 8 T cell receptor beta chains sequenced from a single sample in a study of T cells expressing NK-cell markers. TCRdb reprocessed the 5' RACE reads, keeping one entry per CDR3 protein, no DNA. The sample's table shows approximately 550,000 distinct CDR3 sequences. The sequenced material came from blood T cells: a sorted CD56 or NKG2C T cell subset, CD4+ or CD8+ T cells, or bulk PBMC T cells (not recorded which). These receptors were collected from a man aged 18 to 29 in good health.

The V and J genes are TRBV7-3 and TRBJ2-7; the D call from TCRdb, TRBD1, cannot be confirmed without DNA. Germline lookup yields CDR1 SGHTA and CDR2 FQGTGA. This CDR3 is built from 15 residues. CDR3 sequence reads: CASSLKVGTHYEQYF.

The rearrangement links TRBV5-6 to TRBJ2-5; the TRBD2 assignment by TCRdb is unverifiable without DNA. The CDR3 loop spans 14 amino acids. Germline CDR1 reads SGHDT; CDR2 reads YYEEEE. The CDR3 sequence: CASSSTGNEETQYF.

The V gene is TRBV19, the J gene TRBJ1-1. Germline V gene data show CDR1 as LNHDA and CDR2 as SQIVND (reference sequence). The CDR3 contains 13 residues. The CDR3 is CASSIAKGERAFF.

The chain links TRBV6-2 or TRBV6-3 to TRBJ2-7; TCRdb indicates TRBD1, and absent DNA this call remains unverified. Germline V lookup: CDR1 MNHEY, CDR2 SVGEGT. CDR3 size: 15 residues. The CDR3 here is CASKPSSGRTYEQYF.

The CDR3: CASSPSAASGDTQYF. V and J are TRBV3-1 and TRBJ2-3. The CDR3 consists of 15 residues. Per the germline V gene, CDR1 is LGHDT and CDR2 is YNNKEL (reference sequence).

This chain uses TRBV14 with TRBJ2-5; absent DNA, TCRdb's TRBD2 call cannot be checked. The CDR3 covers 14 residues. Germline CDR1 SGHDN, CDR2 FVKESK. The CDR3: CASSHLGGRETQYF.

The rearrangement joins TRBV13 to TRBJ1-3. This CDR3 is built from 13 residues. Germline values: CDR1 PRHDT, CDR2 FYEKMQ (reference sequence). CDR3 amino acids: CASSPMDGNTIYF.

The CDR3 region is CASSKGTGTDEQYF. This chain connects TRBV5-1 to TRBJ2-7; TCRdb calls TRBD1, which cannot be checked without DNA. The CDR3 contains 14 residues. Germline loops: CDR1 SGHRS, CDR2 YFSETQ.